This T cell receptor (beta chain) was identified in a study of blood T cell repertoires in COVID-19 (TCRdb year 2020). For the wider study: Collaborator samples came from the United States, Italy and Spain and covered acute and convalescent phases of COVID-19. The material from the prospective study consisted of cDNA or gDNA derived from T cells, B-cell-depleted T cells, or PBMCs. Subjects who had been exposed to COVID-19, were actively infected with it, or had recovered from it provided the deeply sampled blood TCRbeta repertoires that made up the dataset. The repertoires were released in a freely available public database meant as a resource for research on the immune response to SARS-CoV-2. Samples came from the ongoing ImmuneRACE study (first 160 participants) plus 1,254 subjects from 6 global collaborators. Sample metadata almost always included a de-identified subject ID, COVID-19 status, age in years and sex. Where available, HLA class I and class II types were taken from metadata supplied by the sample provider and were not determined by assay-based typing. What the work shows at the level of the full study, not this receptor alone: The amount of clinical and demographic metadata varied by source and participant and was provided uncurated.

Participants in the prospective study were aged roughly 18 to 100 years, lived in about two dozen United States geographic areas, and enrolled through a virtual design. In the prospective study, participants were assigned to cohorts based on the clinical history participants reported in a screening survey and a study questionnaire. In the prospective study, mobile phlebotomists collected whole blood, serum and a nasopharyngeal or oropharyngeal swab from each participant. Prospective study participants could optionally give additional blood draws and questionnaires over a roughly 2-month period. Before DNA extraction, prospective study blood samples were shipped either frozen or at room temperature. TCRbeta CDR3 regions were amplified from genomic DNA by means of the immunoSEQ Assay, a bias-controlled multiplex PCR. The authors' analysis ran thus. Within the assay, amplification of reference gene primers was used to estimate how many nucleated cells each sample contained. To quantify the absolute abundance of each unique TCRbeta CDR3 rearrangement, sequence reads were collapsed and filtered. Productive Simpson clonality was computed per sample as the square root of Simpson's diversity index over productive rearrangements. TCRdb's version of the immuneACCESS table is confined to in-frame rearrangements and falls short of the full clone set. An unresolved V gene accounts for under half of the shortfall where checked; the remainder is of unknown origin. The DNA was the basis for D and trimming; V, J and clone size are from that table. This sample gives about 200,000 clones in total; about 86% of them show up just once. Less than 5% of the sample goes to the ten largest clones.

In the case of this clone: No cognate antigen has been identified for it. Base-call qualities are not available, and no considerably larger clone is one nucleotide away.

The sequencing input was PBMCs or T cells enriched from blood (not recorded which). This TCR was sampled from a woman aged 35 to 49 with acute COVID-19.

At the DNA level, the sequence is TGTGCCAGCATCACCACGAGGGCTAGCGGGTGGTACGAGCAGTACTTC. This codes for CASITTRASGWYEQYF. The chain links TRBV28 with TRBJ2-7; TRBD2 matches 8 bases in the middle. The CDR3 spans 16 residues, from the cysteine through the phenylalanine. The only DNA kept is the CDR3, 48 bases in frame from the first base. Trimming accounts for 7 bases at V and 4 bases at J, while the number of junction bases matched to no gene is 15. Via the germline V gene, CDR1 is MDHEN and CDR2 SYDVKM.